Described below is a single TCR beta chain sequence and its context. Its antigen is not yet known. It has no much larger one-base neighbor in the sample; base qualities were not kept. From the cysteine up to the phenylalanine, the CDR3 has a length of 21 residues. Left in the record is the CDR3 DNA by itself, 63 bases read in frame from the first base. The library was obtained by the immunoSEQ multiplex PCR assay. The published analysis was carried out like this. To diagnose cytomegalovirus status from the catalog of TCR beta chain sequences, a statistical classification framework was built. Held by TCRdb, this immuneACCESS table contains in-frame sequences only and omits some clones. Under half of the omission traces to an unresolved V gene where checked; the cause of the rest is unknown. That table supplies the V and J calls and clone size; D and trimming were determined from the DNA. Counted in this sample were approximately 100,000 clones; almost 90% of them appeared once. The ten largest clones capture about 2.1% of the sample.

This sample stems from a study of cytomegalovirus exposure and HLA in healthy donors (dated 2017 in TCRdb). Looking at the study overall: The roughly 670 repertoires of the first cohort and the 110 or so validation repertoires were produced on the same platform, according to a later analysis. The study aimed to test whether signatures of past pathogen exposure could be identified by cataloging public T cell receptors. In addition to the first cohort of around 670 subjects, a separate validation cohort of 120 different subjects was used. High-throughput TCR immunosequencing, statistical association of individual TCRs with disease status, and machine learning were combined to predict cytomegalovirus infection status. General conclusions and limits of the study: A total of fewer than 200 TCR beta chains were listed by the study as associated with cytomegalovirus. A later analysis lacked HLA typing for the validation cohort, so it scored co-occurrence in that cohort across all 110 or so repertoires. Of the cluster scores, roughly 95% were above 0 in a later analysis, which found that TCRs clustered in the first cohort also tended to co-occur in the 130 or so validation repertoires. The classifier was reported to diagnose cytomegalovirus status with high specificity and sensitivity in both the original cohort and the validation cohort. While some public TCRs were present in many individuals, most TCR sequences turned up only very rarely across donors. A few of the identified cytomegalovirus-associated TCR beta chains were confirmed in vitro to be specific for cytomegalovirus antigens. The authors suggested that the approach could potentially be generalized to other disease states and immunological phenotypes.

Separate from the approximately 670-subject first cohort, the validation cohort of about 130 subjects was the group to which the donors belonged. The clonotype was recovered from a woman younger than 35 in good health and CMV-seronegative. Material: PBMCs. Here the chain combines TRBV21-1 and TRBJ2-7; TRBD2 is the table's D call and was not checked against the DNA. TRBV21-1 is classified as a pseudogene. The nucleotides are TGTGCCAGCAGCGGCCCCGCCCGGACTAGCGGGAGGGAGGGGGGGTCCTACGAGCAGTACTTC. This gives the protein CASSGPARTSGREGGSYEQYF.